This T cell receptor (beta chain) is from a study of cytomegalovirus exposure and HLA in healthy donors. Germline loops: CDR1 SNHLY, CDR2 FYNNEI. The V and J ends lost 6 bases and 0 bases, in that order; junction bases with no gene match: 11. This CDR3 is built from 17 residues. With 60 Vbeta and 13 Jbeta primers, the PCR was carried out. Some clones are missing from TCRdb's copy, which holds only in-frame ones; the method was immunoSEQ multiplex PCR. The data show 100,000 to 150,000 clones, roughly 60% seen once. This TCR came from a woman in her 40s in good health and CMV-seronegative. The V and J genes are TRBV2 and TRBJ2-7; 10 positions agree with TRBD2. Source material: PBMCs. The CDR3 sequence is CASSESSGGHRSYEQYF. The CDR3 nucleotides read TGTGCCAGCAGCGAAAGTAGCGGGGGGCACCGCTCCTACGAGCAGTACTTC.